This TCR beta chain originates from a study of T cells in Graves' hyperthyroidism and ophthalmopathy (dated by TCRdb to about 2019). Describing the broader study: Peripheral blood was collected at initial diagnosis, before any treatment. To identify TCR V-J signatures that set the groups apart, the researchers used a discovery cohort of 100 patients, made up of under 50 with Graves' ophthalmopathy and some 58 with stable Graves' hyperthyroidism. Prospective prediction of ophthalmopathy was tested in an independent validation cohort of approximately 18 hyperthyroidism patients and some 17 patients who later progressed to ophthalmopathy. The 100 discovery patients were randomly split 7:3 into training and test sets. Thyroid tissue and blood T-cell repertoires from roughly 6 Graves' hyperthyroidism patients were also compared in the study. Following sampling, methimazole starting at 30 mg daily was given to hyperthyroidism patients, and high-dose intravenous methylprednisolone was given to ophthalmopathy patients. The paper describes TCR Vbeta CDR3 sequencing of 120 to 150 peripheral blood samples, made up of 43 ophthalmopathy patients, around 78 hyperthyroidism patients and some 17 progressor patients.

Note on this clonotype: This receptor's antigen is unknown. Base qualities were left out, and no much larger clone turns up one base away.

TCR beta CDR3 regions were amplified from RNA transcripts. A first-round RT-PCR of the TCR CDR3 used the HTBI primer set with the Qiagen OneStep RT-PCR kit. A second multiplex PCR round built the libraries, followed by size selection and purification. Paired-end sequencing of the libraries was performed with 100 bp reads on an Illumina HiSeq2000. The paper's data handling went like this. Raw data were processed with SOAPnuke, discarding reads with adapters, uncalled bases, mean Phred below 15, or no exact constant-primer or identifier match. High-quality paired reads were merged with COPE v1.2.5, and unique nucleotide sequences were defined as clonotypes. Clonotypes were aligned to IMGT TRBV, TRBD and TRBJ reference segments using MiTCR v1.1. Analysis was restricted to V-J combinations with a frequency above 0.0001, which covered roughly 99% of repertoires. The TCS score was defined as F50 (clonal expansion) divided by E x V (chaos), with BLOSUM62-based TCRdist calculated between CDR3 peptides within each V-J. Welch's t-statistics and random forest reduced 500 to 550 V-J features to around 14, which were used in a naive Bayes classifier (R e1071). In TCRdb, the public reads were trimmed at Q25 with fastp and aligned with MiXCR, with productive beta chains retained. CDR3 protein sequences are deduplicated, and each keeps its most common genes and DNA. These V and J calls derive from TCRdb rather than the authors' analysis. Across this sample there are about 500,000 distinct CDR3 sequences, with 17% seen only once. In total, the top ten clones hold approximately 15% of the sample.

The germline V gene gives CDR1 as MDHEN and CDR2 as SYDVKM. The CDR3, cysteine through phenylalanine, is 15 amino acids long. Only the CDR3 DNA is retained, 45 bases long and in frame from the first base. V loses 4 bases, J loses 1 base, and the germline ends lie 14 bases apart. The study at large found these results: Ophthalmopathy was separated from stable hyperthyroidism by a 13 V-J signature model, with just over 85% sensitivity and around 81% specificity obtained in cross-validation and 80%/75% obtained in testing. No statistical method was used to set the sample size in advance, and investigators knew the group allocation. Most expanded thyroid clonotypes (frequency above 0.001) were also detected in blood, suggesting blood repertoires may reflect thyroid immune responses. In validation, the model predicted progression to ophthalmopathy with about 71% sensitivity and roughly 75% specificity, a median of about six months before onset.

In the ophthalmopathy patients, disease was moderately to severely active, with a Clinical Activity Score of 3 or more, a NOSPECS grade of 4 or more, and a duration of less than 3 months. Any patient with an uncontrolled infection, another autoimmune disease, pregnancy or lactation was excluded. Diagnoses were based on clinical symptoms, serum thyroxine and TRAb, thyroid ultrasound and orbital computed tomography. PBMCs were separated from over 9 ml of fresh peripheral blood using Ficoll-Paque density gradient centrifugation. Total RNA was extracted using Trizol reagent, and RNA quality was assessed on an Agilent 2100 Bioanalyzer.

In this chain, TRBV28 is recombined with TRBJ2-7; possibly the D gene is TRBD1, per 5 matching bases. The sequenced sample was blood. This receptor was obtained from a woman aged 18 to 35 with Graves' ophthalmopathy. CDR3 region: CASSSPQGSSYEQYF. The nucleotide sequence is given as TGTGCCAGCAGTTCTCCCCAGGGAAGTTCCTACGAGCAGTACTTC.